These T cell receptor beta chains were read from a single sample in a study of cytomegalovirus exposure and HLA in healthy donors. Libraries were prepared by immunoSEQ multiplex PCR; TCRdb keeps only in-frame clonotypes and omits some of them. In total, the table holds just over 60,000 clones. The sample comprised PBMCs. Receptors originate from a man aged 25-45 years in good health and CMV-seropositive. Both conserved end residues are part of each CDR3. Fields, in order: D gene, clone size, V gene, J gene, CDR3 protein, CDR3 DNA. D genes are given only for firm matches. Some rows mark clone size as missing; the rest say once, few, many or name a class of expanded clone.

>NA|NA|TRBV29-1|TRBJ2-7
CSVSTTGSPYEQYF
TGCAGCGTTAGTACGACAGGTTCGCCCTACGAGCAGTACTTC
>TRBD2|NA|TRBV30|TRBJ2-5
CAQGGLAGSTETQYF
TGTGCCCAGGGGGGACTAGCGGGGAGCACAGAGACCCAGTACTTC
>NA|NA|TRBV4-1|TRBJ1-1
CASSQAYTEAFF
TGCGCCAGCAGCCAAGCCTACACTGAAGCTTTCTTT
>TRBD1|NA|TRBV29-1|TRBJ1-2
CSVEEGQGDYGYTF
TGCAGCGTTGAAGAGGGACAGGGGGACTATGGCTACACCTTC
>NA|NA|TRBV30|TRBJ1-1
CAWDPGETEAFF
TGTGCCTGGGACCCGGGGGAAACTGAAGCTTTCTTT
>NA|NA|TRBV19|TRBJ1-1
CASSIGDSFMNTEAFF
TGTGCCAGTAGTATCGGTGACTCTTTCATGAACACTGAAGCTTTCTTT
>NA|NA|TRBV7-3|TRBJ2-5
CASAPGQGRGETQYF
TGTGCCAGCGCACCCGGGCAGGGAAGGGGAGAGACCCAGTACTTC
>TRBD1|NA|TRBV6-1|TRBJ2-7
CASSGQVTYEQYF
TGTGCCAGCTCGGGACAGGTCACCTACGAGCAGTACTTC
>NA|NA|TRBV6-1|TRBJ2-2
CASSEGVAFTGELFF
TGTGCCAGCAGTGAAGGCGTCGCCTTCACCGGGGAGCTGTTTTTT
>NA|NA|TRBV5-6|TRBJ2-1
CASSLDPSNEQFF
TGTGCCAGCAGCTTGGATCCTTCTAATGAGCAGTTCTTC
>TRBD1|NA|TRBV30|TRBJ1-4
CAWSTHRGRNEKLFF
TGTGCCTGGAGTACCCACAGGGGGCGTAATGAAAAACTGTTTTTT
>NA|NA|TRBV5-1|TRBJ1-4
CASSDGGWIEKLFF
TGCGCCAGCAGTGACGGGGGATGGATTGAAAAACTGTTTTTT
>NA|NA|TRBV6-1|TRBJ1-3
CASSPEVEAGNTIYF
TGTGCCAGCAGCCCGGAGGTGGAGGCTGGAAACACCATATATTTT
>TRBD1|NA|TRBV18|TRBJ2-7
CASSVGQGTYEQYF
TGTGCCAGCTCGGTAGGACAGGGAACCTACGAGCAGTACTTC
>NA|NA|TRBV5-1|TRBJ2-7
CASSLDQSREQYF
TGCGCCAGCAGCTTGGACCAAAGCCGCGAGCAGTACTTC
>NA|NA|TRBV11-2|TRBJ2-7
CASSLGGSSYEQYF
TGTGCCAGCAGCTTAGGTGGCAGCTCCTACGAGCAGTACTTC
>NA|NA|TRBV14|TRBJ2-7
CASSPPGTPLNYEQYF
TGTGCCAGCAGCCCTCCGGGGACTCCCCTCAACTACGAGCAGTACTTC
>NA|NA|TRBV7-3|TRBJ2-1
CDSSPTLADEQFF
TGTGACAGCAGCCCCACCTTGGCGGATGAGCAGTTCTTC
>TRBD2|NA|TRBV15|TRBJ2-7
CATSGGVTRAGAYEQYF
TGTGCCACCAGCGGTGGGGTGACTAGAGCGGGAGCCTACGAGCAGTACTTC
>NA|NA|TRBV7-2|TRBJ2-1
CASSLGHTKLGAEQFF
TGTGCCAGCAGCCTGGGACACACCAAATTAGGTGCTGAGCAGTTCTTC
>TRBD1|NA|TRBV7-8|TRBJ1-2
CASSLQGADYGYTF
TGTGCCAGCAGCTTACAGGGGGCGGACTATGGCTACACCTTC
>NA|NA|TRBV15|TRBJ2-7
CATSREPVDTFEQYF
TGTGCCACCAGCAGAGAACCGGTTGACACCTTCGAGCAGTACTTC
>NA|NA|TRBV2|TRBJ2-3
CARNSADTQYF
TGTGCCAGAAACTCGGCAGATACGCAGTATTTT
>NA|NA|TRBV5-1|TRBJ2-1
CASSLAVADNYNEQFF
TGCGCCAGCAGCTTGGCCGTAGCGGATAACTACAATGAGCAGTTCTTC
>TRBD2|NA|TRBV5-1|TRBJ2-3
CASSLETSGSTDTQYF
TGCGCCAGCAGCTTGGAAACTAGCGGAAGCACAGATACGCAGTATTTT
>NA|NA|TRBV2|TRBJ1-5
CASSRERRQSSNQHQHF
TGTGCCAGCAGTCGCGAAAGGAGACAGTCGTCCAATCAGCACCAGCATTTT
>NA|NA|TRBV11-3|TRBJ2-7
CASSYPGLGVEGEQYF
TGTGCCAGCAGCTACCCGGGACTGGGGGTGGAAGGAGAGCAGTACTTC
>TRBD1|NA|TRBV4-1|TRBJ1-5
CASSPGTGNQPQHF
TGCGCCAGCAGCCCCGGGACAGGCAATCAGCCCCAGCATTTT
>TRBD1|NA|TRBV5-1|TRBJ2-7
CASSLDRGYYEQYF
TGCGCCAGCAGCTTGGACAGGGGGTACTACGAGCAGTACTTC
>TRBD1|NA|TRBV29-1|TRBJ2-5
CSVNIGQEQYF
TGCAGCGTGAACATCGGACAGGAGCAGTACTTC
>TRBD1|NA|TRBV11-2|TRBJ1-4
CASSADRGFGLFF
TGTGCCAGCAGCGCGGACAGGGGGTTTGGACTGTTTTTT
>TRBD1|NA|TRBV30|TRBJ1-1
CAWSGQGRTEAFF
TGTGCCTGGAGTGGACAGGGGAGGACTGAAGCTTTCTTT
>NA|NA|TRBV4-2|TRBJ1-1
CASSDDQGSVTEAFF
TGTGCCAGCAGCGATGATCAGGGGTCGGTCACTGAAGCTTTCTTT
>TRBD1|NA|TRBV5-8|TRBJ2-5
CASSLQGGGQETQYF
TGTGCCAGCAGCTTACAGGGGGGTGGACAAGAGACCCAGTACTTC
>NA|medium-sized|TRBV11-2|TRBJ1-3
CASSFHRVSGNTIYF
TGTGCCAGCAGCTTCCACAGGGTATCTGGAAACACCATATATTTT
>TRBD2|NA|TRBV11-2|TRBJ2-3
CASSQGLAIGTDTQYF
TGTGCCAGCAGCCAGGGACTAGCGATCGGCACAGATACGCAGTATTTT
>NA|NA|TRBV12-5|TRBJ2-1
CASGPSRGRNNEQFF
TGTGCTAGTGGGCCATCAAGGGGTAGGAACAATGAGCAGTTCTTC
>NA|NA|TRBV19|TRBJ2-3
CASNGQGGADTQYF
TGTGCCAGTAATGGCCAGGGGGGAGCAGATACGCAGTATTTT
>TRBD2|NA|TRBV7-3|TRBJ2-4
CASSAGGGGSLENIQYF
TGTGCCAGCAGCGCGGGAGGGGGAGGATCCTTGGAGAACATTCAGTACTTC
>TRBD1|NA|TRBV10-3|TRBJ2-7
CAIRPGQGVDEQYF
TGTGCCATCAGACCGGGACAGGGAGTCGACGAGCAGTACTTC
>TRBD2|large|TRBV7-2|TRBJ2-1
CASSLVRGGLKNEQFF
TGTGCCAGCAGCTTAGTACGGGGGGGCTTAAAGAATGAGCAGTTCTTC
>TRBD2|NA|TRBV9|TRBJ2-1
CASSVAGTSYNEQFF
TGTGCCAGCAGCGTAGCCGGGACTAGTTACAATGAGCAGTTCTTC
>TRBD2|NA|TRBV5-1|TRBJ2-3
CASRPPGLARRSTDTQYF
TGCGCCAGCAGGCCACCGGGACTAGCGCGGCGTAGCACAGATACGCAGTATTTT
>TRBD1|NA|TRBV4-1|TRBJ1-2
CASSRDSSSGYTF
TGCGCCAGCAGCAGGGACAGCTCAAGCGGCTACACCTTC
>NA|NA|TRBV30|TRBJ2-7
CAWTKGGSSYEQYF
TGTGCCTGGACCAAGGGGGGGAGCTCCTACGAGCAGTACTTC
>TRBD1|NA|TRBV4-1|TRBJ1-2
CASSQDPTGGGKSGYTF
TGCGCCAGCAGCCAAGATCCTACAGGGGGCGGGAAGAGTGGCTACACCTTC
>TRBD2|NA|TRBV18|TRBJ2-3
CASAPIAGRGTDTQYF
TGTGCCAGCGCCCCCATTGCGGGGCGGGGGACAGATACGCAGTATTTT
>NA|NA|TRBV29-1|TRBJ2-5
CSASGDRETQYF
TGCAGCGCCTCAGGGGATAGAGAGACCCAGTACTTC
>NA|NA|TRBV19|TRBJ1-1
CASGNMNTEDFF
TGTGCCAGCGGGAACATGAACACTGAAGATTTCTTT
>NA|NA|TRBV28|TRBJ2-7
CASSLNRVFYEQYF
TGTGCCAGCAGTTTGAACAGGGTCTTTTACGAGCAGTACTTC
>NA|NA|TRBV7-2|TRBJ2-1
CASSLAKLVYNEQFF
TGTGCCAGCAGCTTAGCGAAACTAGTTTACAATGAGCAGTTCTTC
>TRBD1|NA|TRBV4-2|TRBJ2-2
CASSQGTENTGELFF
TGTGCCAGCAGCCAGGGGACAGAGAACACCGGGGAGCTGTTTTTT
>NA|NA|TRBV13|TRBJ1-4
CASSLGPMSEKLFF
TGTGCCAGCAGCTTAGGCCCCATGAGTGAAAAACTGTTTTTT
>NA|NA|TRBV4-1|TRBJ2-5
CASSSTETDHPYF
TGCGCCAGCAGCTCAACCGAGACAGACCACCCTTACTTC
>TRBD2|NA|TRBV30|TRBJ2-1
CAYLVPPGLAMKNEQFF
TGTGCCTACCTTGTGCCACCGGGACTAGCTATGAAGAATGAGCAGTTCTTC
>NA|NA|TRBV2|TRBJ1-5
CASSEGSDYQPQHF
TGTGCCAGCAGTGAGGGGTCGGACTATCAGCCCCAGCATTTT
>NA|NA|TRBV30|TRBJ1-1
CAWSARGGTEAFF
TGTGCCTGGAGTGCTCGGGGGGGCACTGAAGCTTTCTTT
>NA|NA|TRBV11-2|TRBJ2-3
CASRSPGGHRTDTQYF
TGTGCCAGCAGGTCCCCGGGCGGGCACCGGACAGATACGCAGTATTTT
>NA|NA|TRBV6-5|TRBJ2-3
CASSFRALTDTQYF
TGTGCCAGCAGTTTCAGAGCGCTAACAGATACGCAGTATTTT
>TRBD1|NA|TRBV27|TRBJ2-7
CASSLATGSYEQYF
TGTGCCAGCAGTTTAGCGACAGGGAGCTACGAGCAGTACTTC